The clone carrying this T cell receptor beta chain turned up a few times. Its target is unknown. Germline is not matched at one junction end, which may reflect a read error. This sample stems from a study of glioma-infiltrating T cells. The iRepertoire nested amplicon-rescue multiplex PCR amplified TCR alpha and beta CDR3s from RNA. TCRdb re-called the multiplex PCR reads with MiXCR, one entry per CDR3 protein. The sample contains roughly 350,000 distinct CDR3 sequences, 41% of which appear only once. Study-wide results and caveats: Above-expected tissue-blood divergence occurred in all gliomas, most in low-grade ones. A blood CDR3 motif signature was depleted in highly divergent patients.

Material for sequencing was glioma tissue, nonneoplastic brain tissue, or PBMCs (not recorded which). This receptor was identified in a human donor with low-grade glioma or glioblastoma, undergoing nonglioma brain surgery, or in good health (not recorded which).

The DNA for the CDR3 is TGCAGTGCAAGAGGCCTAGCGGGTTCACACGAGCAGTACTTC. This translates into CSARGLAGSHEQYF. The genes are TRBV20-1 and TRBJ2-7; 8 positions agree with TRBD2. The CDR3 is 14 residues long. Germline loops: CDR1 DFQATT, CDR2 SNEGSKA (reference sequence).